Listed below are T cell receptor beta chains from one sample, sequenced in a study of vaccination effects on CD4 cells after COVID-19. These TCRs are of unknown antigen specificity. Method: immunoSEQ multiplex PCR; TCRdb's copy keeps in-frame clones and lacks some. The repertoire consists of about 65,000 clones, with roughly 76% occurring once and the leading ten covering 2.8%. Specimen: CD4+ T cells from PBMCs cultured with HCoV-NL63 spike peptides, collected before COVID-19 vaccination. These receptors all stem from a human donor who received a COVID-19 vaccine. The CDR3 runs from the conserved cysteine through the conserved F or W. Each record gives: D gene, clone size, J gene, V gene, CDR3 protein, CDR3 DNA. The D gene is left open where the match is weak. Clone size is given for some rows only: seen once, a few or many times, or a class if the clone is expanded.

d_call: NA; clone_size: once; j_call: TRBJ1-4; v_call: TRBV9; cdr3_aa: CASSVGGAGMVFNEKLFF; cdr3_nt: TGTGCCAGCAGCGTCGGAGGGGCTGGCATGGTCTTTAATGAAAAACTGTTTTTT
d_call: NA; clone_size: NA; j_call: TRBJ2-2; v_call: TRBV12-5; cdr3_aa: CASGLMGNTGELFF; cdr3_nt: TGTGCTAGTGGTTTGATGGGGAACACCGGGGAGCTGTTTTTT
d_call: TRBD1; clone_size: NA; j_call: TRBJ2-6; v_call: TRBV19; cdr3_aa: CASSTRQGAFYSGANVLTF; cdr3_nt: TGTGCCAGTAGTACAAGACAGGGCGCCTTCTACTCTGGGGCCAACGTCCTGACTTTC
d_call: NA; clone_size: NA; j_call: TRBJ1-2; v_call: TRBV12-3/TRBV12-4; cdr3_aa: CASSFLSMGGYTF; cdr3_nt: TGTGCCAGCAGTTTTCTTTCGATGGGGGGCTACACCTTC
d_call: NA; clone_size: NA; j_call: TRBJ1-5; v_call: TRBV12-3/TRBV12-4; cdr3_aa: CASCAGAQPQHF; cdr3_nt: TGTGCCAGTTGCGCAGGGGCCCAGCCCCAGCATTTT
d_call: NA; clone_size: NA; j_call: TRBJ1-3; v_call: TRBV6-6; cdr3_aa: CASSLQASSGNTIYF; cdr3_nt: TGTGCCAGCAGTTTGCAGGCCTCCTCTGGAAACACCATATATTTT
d_call: NA; clone_size: NA; j_call: TRBJ2-4; v_call: TRBV30; cdr3_aa: CAWQTTGYGNIQYF; cdr3_nt: TGTGCCTGGCAGACCACAGGGTACGGAAACATTCAGTACTTC
d_call: TRBD1; clone_size: NA; j_call: TRBJ1-1; v_call: TRBV6-4; cdr3_aa: CASSGSGQGGRRTEAFF; cdr3_nt: TGTGCCAGCAGTGGGTCAGGACAGGGAGGTCGGCGCACTGAAGCTTTCTTT
d_call: TRBD1; clone_size: NA; j_call: TRBJ2-3; v_call: TRBV28; cdr3_aa: CASSTGQGTDTQYF; cdr3_nt: TGTGCCAGCAGTACCGGACAGGGGACAGATACGCAGTATTTT
d_call: TRBD2; clone_size: NA; j_call: TRBJ2-3; v_call: TRBV18; cdr3_aa: CASSPPGLAGRTDTQYF; cdr3_nt: TGTGCCAGCTCACCACCCGGACTAGCGGGCCGCACAGATACGCAGTATTTT
d_call: TRBD1; clone_size: once; j_call: TRBJ2-6; v_call: TRBV5-1; cdr3_aa: CASSITTGAGANVLTF; cdr3_nt: TGCGCCAGCAGCATAACGACAGGGGCTGGGGCCAACGTCCTGACTTTC
d_call: NA; clone_size: few; j_call: TRBJ1-2; v_call: TRBV7-2; cdr3_aa: CASSLAEGAGLGYTF; cdr3_nt: TGTGCCAGCAGCTTAGCGGAAGGGGCAGGGCTTGGCTACACCTTC
d_call: TRBD1; clone_size: once; j_call: TRBJ1-1; v_call: TRBV6-5; cdr3_aa: CASRTTGGRTEAFF; cdr3_nt: TGTGCCAGCAGAACAACAGGGGGCAGGACTGAAGCTTTCTTT
d_call: NA; clone_size: NA; j_call: TRBJ1-2; v_call: TRBV15; cdr3_aa: CATSRDRGGPGGYTF; cdr3_nt: TGTGCCACCAGCAGAGATCGGGGGGGTCCTGGGGGCTACACCTTC
d_call: NA; clone_size: NA; j_call: TRBJ2-6; v_call: TRBV5-6; cdr3_aa: CASTGVLFRSGANVLTF; cdr3_nt: TGTGCCAGCACGGGCGTTCTCTTTCGTTCTGGGGCCAACGTCCTGACTTTC
d_call: NA; clone_size: NA; j_call: TRBJ1-5; v_call: TRBV6-2/TRBV6-3; cdr3_aa: CASSYSLQAQPQHF; cdr3_nt: TGTGCCAGCAGTTACTCGTTACAGGCGCAGCCCCAGCATTTT
d_call: NA; clone_size: NA; j_call: TRBJ1-2; v_call: TRBV24-1; cdr3_aa: CATSDSRRTGYTF; cdr3_nt: TGTGCCACCAGTGATTCGCGGCGGACCGGCTACACCTTC
d_call: NA; clone_size: NA; j_call: TRBJ1-5; v_call: TRBV2; cdr3_aa: CASSDDPRLSNQPQHF; cdr3_nt: TGTGCCAGCAGTGATGACCCCAGACTTAGCAATCAGCCCCAGCATTTT
d_call: NA; clone_size: NA; j_call: TRBJ1-3; v_call: TRBV9; cdr3_aa: CASSVGSSGSGNTIYF; cdr3_nt: TGTGCCAGCAGCGTAGGATCCTCGGGCTCTGGAAACACCATATATTTT
d_call: NA; clone_size: NA; j_call: TRBJ1-4; v_call: TRBV5-8; cdr3_aa: CASSFSTATNEKLFF; cdr3_nt: TGTGCCAGCAGCTTTTCGACTGCAACTAATGAAAAACTGTTTTTT
d_call: NA; clone_size: once; j_call: TRBJ2-3; v_call: TRBV13; cdr3_aa: CASSSSRTTDTQYF; cdr3_nt: TGTGCCAGCAGCTCGTCGCGAACCACAGATACGCAGTATTTT
d_call: NA; clone_size: once; j_call: TRBJ1-1; v_call: TRBV2; cdr3_aa: CASSDRGGTEAFF; cdr3_nt: TGTGCCAGCAGCGACAGAGGAGGCACTGAAGCTTTCTTT
d_call: TRBD1; clone_size: NA; j_call: TRBJ2-4; v_call: TRBV5-1; cdr3_aa: CASSSTTGQGGNIQYF; cdr3_nt: TGCGCCAGCAGCTCGACTACCGGACAGGGGGGGAACATTCAGTACTTC
d_call: NA; clone_size: few; j_call: TRBJ1-2; v_call: TRBV2; cdr3_aa: CASSEGWGMYYGYTF; cdr3_nt: TGTGCCAGCAGTGAGGGATGGGGGATGTACTATGGCTACACCTTC
d_call: NA; clone_size: NA; j_call: TRBJ1-1; v_call: TRBV10-2; cdr3_aa: CASSGTGQNTEAFF; cdr3_nt: TGCGCCAGCAGTGGAACAGGGCAGAACACTGAAGCTTTCTTT
d_call: NA; clone_size: NA; j_call: TRBJ1-1; v_call: TRBV5-1; cdr3_aa: CASSLAVGGPINTEAFF; cdr3_nt: TGCGCCAGCAGCTTGGCCGTAGGGGGACCCATAAACACTGAAGCTTTCTTT
d_call: NA; clone_size: NA; j_call: TRBJ1-3; v_call: TRBV18; cdr3_aa: CASSPPLQQLTGNTIYF; cdr3_nt: TGTGCCAGCTCACCACCCCTCCAGCAACTAACTGGAAACACCATATATTTT
d_call: NA; clone_size: NA; j_call: TRBJ1-2; v_call: TRBV7-9; cdr3_aa: CASSLDPYRGYTF; cdr3_nt: TGTGCCAGCAGCTTAGATCCGTACAGGGGCTACACCTTC
d_call: NA; clone_size: NA; j_call: TRBJ2-3; v_call: TRBV5-1; cdr3_aa: CASSLTTDTQYF; cdr3_nt: TGCGCCAGCAGCCTAACAACAGATACGCAGTATTTT
d_call: NA; clone_size: NA; j_call: TRBJ1-1; v_call: TRBV5-1; cdr3_aa: CASSLIPASDSSTEAFF; cdr3_nt: TGCGCCAGCAGCCTGATTCCTGCCAGCGATTCCAGCACTGAAGCTTTCTTT
d_call: TRBD2; clone_size: NA; j_call: TRBJ2-3; v_call: TRBV24-1; cdr3_aa: CATSDPRKTSGRGVDTQYF; cdr3_nt: TGTGCCACCAGTGATCCGCGGAAAACTAGCGGAAGGGGGGTGGATACGCAGTATTTT
d_call: NA; clone_size: NA; j_call: TRBJ2-3; v_call: TRBV5-8; cdr3_aa: CASPQPPGQPADTQYF; cdr3_nt: TGTGCCAGCCCCCAACCCCCTGGCCAACCGGCAGATACGCAGTATTTT
d_call: NA; clone_size: once; j_call: TRBJ1-1; v_call: TRBV2; cdr3_aa: CASSLGLNTEAFF; cdr3_nt: TGTGCCAGCAGCCTCGGCTTGAACACTGAAGCTTTCTTT
d_call: NA; clone_size: few; j_call: TRBJ1-1; v_call: TRBV5-1; cdr3_aa: CASSPDTYTEAFF; cdr3_nt: TGCGCCAGCAGCCCTGACACCTACACTGAAGCTTTCTTT
d_call: NA; clone_size: NA; j_call: TRBJ1-2; v_call: TRBV6-6; cdr3_aa: CASSQAGLRYGYTF; cdr3_nt: TGTGCCAGCAGTCAGGCGGGACTTCGTTATGGCTACACCTTC